This T cell receptor (beta chain) was captured by sequencing in a study of T cells after yellow fever vaccination. Overall study: Low-cell-number fractions underwent preparation using SMART-Seq v4 Ultra Low Input.

This clonotype showed up just a few times. V was shortened by 6 bases and J by 0 bases, with 9 bases between the two germline ends. The CDR3 length is 14 residues. TCR cDNA, made by 5'RACE template switching, carried an added universal primer site and UMIs. TCRdb analysed the 5' RACE reads with MiXCR anew, one entry per CDR3 protein. The sample holds some 340,000 distinct CDR3 sequences, roughly 10% seen once. V usage is TRBV12-3 or TRBV12-4 and J usage is TRBJ1-3; D gene ambiguous. Here the sequenced sample was CD4+ T cells sorted from PBMCs, taken 45 days after the yellow fever booster vaccination. The receptor was isolated from a man aged 18 to 29 who received the YFV17D yellow fever vaccine. CDR3 loop: CASSIRSSGNTIYF. The CDR3 DNA follows: TGTGCCAGCAGCATTAGAAGCTCTGGAAACACCATATATTTT.